At least ten counts were recorded for the clone carrying this T cell receptor (beta chain). The record originates from a study of T cell repertoires in cytomegalovirus infection. This CDR3 has 14 residues. CDR1 and CDR2 from the germline V gene are SEHNR and FQNEAQ (reference sequence). V lost 2 bases and J lost 4; bases outside the gene matches: 4. TCRdb reprocessed the reads with MiXCR, giving one entry per CDR3 protein. The sample has 150,000 to 160,000 distinct CDR3 sequences, less than 25% seen once. Sequenced material: PBMCs. This TCR was sampled from a human donor in good health (CMV status not recorded). Some clones in this sample may be carry-over from other donors' samples. The rearrangement uses TRBV7-9 and TRBJ2-7; TRBD2 matches 8 bases. The CDR3 region has the DNA TGTGCCAGCAGCTTATCCAGCGGGGGTTACGAGCAGTACTTC. The encoded protein is CASSLSSGGYEQYF.